This T cell receptor (beta chain) is from a study of CD8 T cells in ankylosing spondylitis. TCRdb recomputed calls from the 5' RACE reads with MiXCR, one row per CDR3 protein. The sample lists about 42,000 distinct CDR3 sequences, less than 3% occurring once. This clonotype was seen ten or more times. Antigen unknown. Study-level findings and limits: In peripheral blood, disease-linked CD8+ clones occurred at relatively low frequencies. It was reported that disease-linked clones were significantly enriched in matched ankylosing spondylitis synovial fluid. What seemed typical of ankylosing spondylitis blood was a TCR beta motif built from eight highly homologous variants.

The CDR3 covers 13 residues. With 3 bases removed from V and 4 bases from J, the gap between germline ends came to 11 bases. Per germline, CDR1 SGDLS and CDR2 YYNGEE. The V and J genes are TRBV9 and TRBJ2-7, with a possible D match to TRBD1 (6 bases). The TCR was taken from a male donor with ankylosing spondylitis or in good health (not recorded which). The specimen sequenced was blood, either unsorted or a sorted T cell fraction (not recorded which). CDR3 protein: CASSGVQGYEQYF. The DNA of the CDR3 is TGTGCCAGCAGCGGGGTACAGGGTTACGAGCAGTACTTC.